The 21 T cell receptor beta chains in this list originate from one sample, sequenced in a study of early stage breast cancer tumors. Clones were read by immunoSEQ multiplex PCR, and TCRdb kept only the in-frame ones, dropping some. The repertoire holds 25,000 to 35,000 clones, with approximately 76% as singletons. Sample: blood. The receptors shown here come from a person in their fifties with breast cancer.

V usage is TRBV4-2 and J usage is TRBJ2-1; D call uncertain. V was shortened by 6 bases and J by 4 bases, with 19 bases between the two germline ends. There are 16 residues in the CDR3. CDR1 and CDR2 from the germline V gene are LGHNA and YNFKEQ. CDR3 in amino acids: CASSETLAQAYNEQFF. In nucleotides, the CDR3 is TGTGCCAGCAGTGAGACCTTGGCTCAGGCGTACAATGAGCAGTTCTTC.

The V and J genes are TRBV19 and TRBJ2-3; perhaps TRBD2 as D (5 bases). Per the germline V gene, CDR1 is LNHDA and CDR2 is SQIVND (reference sequence). The V gene lost 5 bases and the J gene lost 1 base, with 22 bases spanning the gap. CDR3 length: 18 residues. CDR3 nucleotide sequence: TGTGCCAGTAGTTTTCGAGGGAGTCTAGGGTTTGGCACAGATACGCAGTATTTT. Encoded protein: CASSFRGSLGFGTDTQYF.

Only one count was recorded for this clone. The chain has TRBV10-3 and TRBJ1-1; D remains unclear. The V end lost 0 bases, the J end lost 0 bases, and 8 bases lay between the germline ends. CDR1 ENHRY and CDR2 SYGVKD come from the germline V gene. The CDR3 length is 15 residues. CDR3 loop: CAISESTPMNTEAFF. The CDR3 DNA reads as TGTGCCATCAGTGAGTCGACTCCCATGAACACTGAAGCTTTCTTT.

This clone was detected only a few times. The chain recombines TRBV4-2 with TRBJ2-7; D perhaps matches TRBD2 (5 bases). Germline loops: CDR1 LGHNA, CDR2 YNFKEQ. The CDR3 has 14 residues. The V and J ends lost 1 base and 3 bases respectively, with 10 bases between them. The CDR3 region has the DNA TGTGCCAGCAGCCAAGGCCGGGGATACTACGAGCAGTACTTC. Protein: CASSQGRGYYEQYF.

J is TRBJ1-1 and V is TRBV19, with no clear D. CDR1 is LNHDA and CDR2 is SQIVND in the germline V gene (reference sequence). V was shortened by 4 bases and J by 5 bases, with 11 bases between the two germline ends. The CDR3 covers 13 residues. The CDR3 protein is CASSTGARTEAFF. For the CDR3, the DNA is TGTGCCAGTAGTACCGGAGCACGGACTGAAGCTTTCTTT.

The chain uses TRBV11-2 and TRBJ1-1, with D perhaps TRBD1 (5 bases). The V and J ends lost 3 bases and 5 bases respectively, with 10 bases between them. This CDR3 comprises 13 residues. Looked up from germline, CDR1 is SGHAT and CDR2 is FQNNGV. The CDR3 DNA reads TGTGCCAGCAGCTTTGACGGGGCAACTGAAGCTTTCTTT. Amino acids: CASSFDGATEAFF.

This clone has only a few counts. The chain carries TRBV12-5 and TRBJ2-7; TRBD1 is a possible D gene (7 bases). V shed 1 base and J shed 6 bases, with 10 bases lying between them. Germline V gene sequence: CDR1 LGHNT, CDR2 FRNRAP. The CDR3 contains 13 residues. CDR3 coding DNA: TGTGCTAGTGGTTTGGCAGGGGGGATCGAGCAGTACTTC. Encoded protein: CASGLAGGIEQYF.

This clone was recorded a few times. The chain employs TRBV4-2 and TRBJ2-2, with no clear D. The CDR3 is 15 amino acids. Germline CDR1 LGHNA, CDR2 YNFKEQ. The germline V and J ends were trimmed by 4 bases and 6 bases, with 15 bases remaining between them. CDR3 protein: CASSLYLEKAGELFF. The CDR3 DNA reads as TGTGCCAGCAGCCTTTACCTTGAGAAGGCCGGGGAGCTGTTTTTT.

The chain employs TRBV2 and TRBJ2-7; 9 bases align to TRBD1. Trimming at V came to 8 bases and at J to 6 bases, leaving 8 bases not matched to a gene. CDR3 length: 13 residues. The germline CDR1 and CDR2 sequences are SNHLY and FYNNEI. The CDR3 DNA reads as TGTGCCAGCTCGGGACAGGGCCTACGCGAGCAGTACTTC. It specifies CASSGQGLREQYF.

This rearrangement joins TRBV29-1 to TRBJ1-2; no clear D. The germline gives CDR1 SQVTM, CDR2 ANQGSEA. This CDR3 is built from 13 residues. V was trimmed by 6 bases and J by 2 bases, leaving 13 bases between them. The CDR3 region has the DNA TGCAGCGTCCCTGAGGATGGGAACTATGGCTACACCTTC. The encoded protein is CSVPEDGNYGYTF. The complete variable domain, with remaining parts taken from reference TRBV29-1 and TRBJ1-2, reads SAVISQKPSRDICQRGTSLTIQCQVDSQVTMMFWYRQQPGQSLTLIATANQGSEATYESGFVIDKFPISRPNLTFSTLTVSNMSPEDSSIYLCSVPEDGNYGYTFGSGTRLTVV.

By share of the sample, this clone is medium-sized. The chain combines TRBV5-6 with TRBJ2-1; no clear D gene. V lost 4 bases to trimming and J lost 8 bases, with 16 bases between them. In germline, CDR1 is SGHDT, CDR2 YYEEEE. The CDR3 covers 14 residues. The CDR3 reads CASSPSWGSHEQFF. CDR3 nucleotide sequence: TGTGCCAGCAGCCCGTCATGGGGTTCCCATGAGCAGTTCTTC.

The gene calls are TRBV14 and TRBJ1-4; a possible D gene is TRBD1 (5 bases). The CDR3 is made up of 15 amino acids. Trimming removed 4 bases at V and 6 bases at J, with 15 bases between. Germline V CDR1 and CDR2: SGHDN, FVKESK. As DNA, the CDR3 is TGTGCCAGCAGCCGAGGCCGGGGGAGAGATGAAAAACTGTTTTTT. It encodes CASSRGRGRDEKLFF.

The chain employs TRBV5-1 and TRBJ2-7; D uncertain. Between the trimmed V and J ends, which lost 1 base and 3 bases, there was a span of 5 bases. Germline V gene lookup returns CDR1 SGHRS and CDR2 YFSETQ. The CDR3 is 12 amino acids. This CDR3 reads CASSLTHYEQYF. The CDR3 DNA reads as TGCGCCAGCAGCTTGACCCACTACGAGCAGTACTTC.

The genes are TRBV9 and TRBJ1-3; D is unresolved. Germline CDR1 reads SGDLS; CDR2 reads YYNGEE. The V end lost 0 bases, the J end lost 0 bases, and 10 bases lay between the germline ends. The CDR3 is made up of 16 amino acids. CDR3 sequence: CASSVVAGTSGNTIYF. In DNA form, the CDR3 reads TGTGCCAGCAGCGTAGTTGCAGGAACCTCTGGAAACACCATATATTTT.

V and J are TRBV6-5 and TRBJ2-3; no firm D call. The CDR3 sequence is 14 residues long. Trimming left V 6 bases short and J 0 bases short, with 10 bases between. The germline V gene has CDR1 MNHEY and CDR2 SVGAGI. The CDR3 sequence: CASRWIDSTDTQYF. The CDR3 nucleotides read TGTGCCAGCAGGTGGATAGATAGCACAGATACGCAGTATTTT.

The chain links TRBV7-9 to TRBJ2-2, with a weak D call TRBD1 (5 bases). The CDR3 loop spans 16 amino acids. V was cut by 5 bases and J by 3 bases, with 16 bases left in between. From germline, CDR1 is SEHNR and CDR2 FQNEAQ (reference sequence). CDR3 DNA sequence: TGTGCCAGCAGCGTTTCAGGGTGGTTGGACACCGGGGAGCTGTTTTTT. Translating gives CASSVSGWLDTGELFF.

The chain uses TRBV7-3 and TRBJ2-3, with D unresolved. The germline V and J ends were trimmed by 5 bases and 0 bases, with 6 bases remaining between them. CDR3 length: 13 residues. From germline, CDR1 is SGHTA and CDR2 FQGTGA. CDR3 nucleotides: TGTGCCAGCAGCGCCCCCAGCACAGATACGCAGTATTTT. Amino acid sequence: CASSAPSTDTQYF.

The chain uses TRBV6-1 and TRBJ2-4; weak D call: TRBD2 (6 bases). This CDR3 has 18 residues. Trimming pared 1 base from V and 0 bases from J, leaving 16 bases between. The germline V gene has CDR1 MNHNS and CDR2 SASEGT. The CDR3 here is CASSEGGGILIAKNIQYF. CDR3 sequence (DNA): TGTGCCAGCAGTGAAGGCGGCGGGATCCTTATAGCCAAAAACATTCAGTACTTC.

V and J are TRBV5-3 and TRBJ2-1; 10 bases align to TRBD2. TRBV5-3 is designated an ORF whose function remains uncertain. V gave up 8 bases and J gave up 6 bases; unmatched junction bases: 17. The CDR3 extends over 17 amino acids. The CDR3 sequence is CASGGRAGGYGGNEQFF. The CDR3 nucleotides are TGTGCCAGCGGCGGAAGAGCGGGAGGGTATGGTGGCAATGAGCAGTTCTTC.

CDR3 DNA: TGTGCCAGCAGTCGACAGGGTGGCACTGAAGCTTTCTTT. The encoded protein is CASSRQGGTEAFF. The chain carries TRBV6-1 and TRBJ1-1, with TRBD1 identical over 7 bases. CDR1 is MNHNS and CDR2 is SASEGT in the germline V gene. V shed 5 bases and J 4 bases; nucleotides not matched to a gene: 4. The CDR3 extends over 13 amino acids.

The CDR3 region is CATQDRNTGELFF. CDR3 bases: TGTGCCACCCAAGACAGGAACACCGGGGAGCTGTTTTTT. The chain has TRBV5-4 and TRBJ2-2; D possibly corresponds to TRBD1 (5 bases). Germline assignment: CDR1 SGHNT and CDR2 YYREEE (reference sequence). CDR3 length equals 13 residues. Trimming took 9 bases from V and 1 from J, leaving 10 bases between them.